These 3 T cell receptor beta chains share one sample of origin, sequenced in a study of T cell repertoires in cytomegalovirus infection. No antigen has been identified for these receptors. TCRdb re-derived calls from the reads in MiXCR, one entry per CDR3 protein. The data show some 590,000 distinct CDR3 sequences, 35% to 50% seen once. The sequencing used cultured PBMCs, collected from culture after CMV antigen stimulation. The receptors come from a human donor in good health (CMV status not recorded). Some clones in this sample may be carry-over from other donors' samples.

This clonotype was seen ten or more times. V usage is TRBV7-2 and J usage is TRBJ1-3; D gene uncertain. Deletions cut 0 bases from V and 3 bases from J, with 9 bases between. Germline loops: CDR1 SGHTA, CDR2 FQGNSA. This CDR3 comprises 15 residues. The CDR3 here is CASSLASGSGNTIYF. The CDR3 nucleotides read TGTGCCAGCAGCTTAGCGTCGGGGAGTGGAAACACCATATATTTT.

This clonotype was recorded a few times. V usage is TRBV7-2 and J usage is TRBJ2-5; 8 nucleotides agree with TRBD2. The junction had 7 bases not matched to a gene; V was cut back by 3 bases and J by 4 bases. The CDR3 length is 15 residues. Germline V lookup: CDR1 SGHTA, CDR2 FQGNSA. CDR3: CASSFNAGGGETQYF. CDR3 coding DNA: TGTGCCAGCAGCTTCAACGCGGGGGGTGGAGAGACCCAGTACTTC.

J is TRBJ1-2 and V is TRBV20-1, with D unresolved. The CDR3 extends over 14 amino acids. Germline V gene lookup returns CDR1 DFQATT and CDR2 SNEGSKA (reference sequence). Trimming cost V 0 bases and J 0 bases, with 8 bases left between them. The CDR3 bases are TGCAGTGCTAGAGATTGGTCAGCTAACTATGGCTACACCTTC. It translates to CSARDWSANYGYTF.